Detailed here is one T cell receptor (beta chain). The record originates from a study of blood T cells in healthy people across ages. Study-level information: Capture by template switching was about one barcoded beta molecule per two T cells.

The CDR3 contains 13 residues. Between the trimmed V and J ends, which lost 8 bases and 7 bases, there was a span of 14 bases. CDR1 and CDR2 from the germline V gene are SEHNR and FQNEAQ (reference sequence). Through a sample-barcoded 5' primer and a J-beta primer mix, a second PCR was run for 7 to 11 cycles. TCRdb re-derived calls from the 5' RACE reads in MiXCR, one entry per CDR3 protein. Of around 1,000,000 distinct CDR3 sequences in the sample, 20% to 25% were seen once. Sample donors were healthy Caucasian individuals that came from Russia, aged roughly 6 to 95. The authors isolated at least 6 million PBMCs per sample. These data were likewise used in another study, on T cells of mothers and their children. As reported in that work: The sample comes from roughly 9 healthy Caucasian donors: mothers and children.

The TCR sequence derives from a girl aged 2-10 years in good health. The rearrangement joins TRBV7-9 to TRBJ2-2, with D unresolved. The source material was blood. Here the CDR3 reads CASVVSAIGELFF. Written as DNA, the CDR3 is TGTGCCAGCGTGGTCTCTGCTATCGGGGAGCTGTTTTTT.